These 5 T cell receptor beta chains were all obtained from the same sample, sequenced in a study of cytomegalovirus exposure and HLA in healthy donors. PCR employed 60 Vbeta and 13 Jbeta primers. The table came from immunoSEQ multiplex PCR; TCRdb's copy has only in-frame clones and leaves some out. The sample carries roughly 180,000 clones, around 75% recorded once. Sequencing input: PBMCs. The receptors originated from a male donor in good health and CMV-seronegative.

This chain links TRBV27 with TRBJ2-7; TRBD1 aligns across 9 bases. From germline, CDR1 is MNHEY and CDR2 SMNVEV (reference sequence). This CDR3 contains 15 residues. The trim removed 4 bases at V and 4 bases at J, leaving 8 bases unmatched. DNA for the CDR3: TGTGCCAGCAGTTGGGCTACAGGGGGCCGGTACGAGCAGTACTTC. This codes for CASSWATGGRYEQYF.

V usage is TRBV2 and J usage is TRBJ2-5; unclear D gene. Germline assignment: CDR1 SNHLY and CDR2 FYNNEI. Trimming took off 0 bases at V and 0 bases at J, with 5 bases between the two ends. The length of the CDR3 is 14 residues. The CDR3 DNA reads as TGTGCCAGCAGTGAAGCCCGGTACCAAGAGACCCAGTACTTC. Its protein is CASSEARYQETQYF.

The chain couples TRBV30 to TRBJ1-5; 8 bases line up with TRBD1. Germline values: CDR1 GTSNPN, CDR2 SVGIG (reference sequence). V lost 0 bases and J lost 8; bases outside the gene matches: 18. The CDR3 sequence is 18 residues long. Here the CDR3 DNA reads TGTGCCTGGAGTGTAGGGGGGTCAGGGGGCGCGAGGACTAAGCCCCAGCATTTT. It yields the protein CAWSVGGSGGARTKPQHF.

The chain has TRBV7-3 and TRBJ2-4; TRBD2 matches 8 bases. Germline CDR1 is SGHTA and CDR2 is FQGTGA. CDR3 length equals 18 residues. V dropped 5 bases and J dropped 5; count of bases not matched to a gene: 17. The CDR3 here is CASSASGTRASLENIQYF. CDR3 nucleotide sequence: TGTGCCAGCAGCGCCTCCGGGACTAGGGCGTCTTTAGAAAACATTCAGTACTTC.

This clone was seen a handful of times. The chain employs TRBV19 and TRBJ2-7; 8 positions agree with TRBD2. CDR1 LNHDA and CDR2 SQIVND come from the germline V gene (reference sequence). This CDR3 is built from 17 residues. Trimming took 5 bases from V and 2 from J; bases not matched to a gene: 14. The CDR3, as DNA: TGTGCCAGTAGTCAGTACGCTGGGACTAGGGGAGCCTACGAGCAGTACTTC. This translates into CASSQYAGTRGAYEQYF.